These 5 T cell receptor beta chains originate from one sample sequenced in a study of glioma-infiltrating T cells after dendritic cell vaccination. Sequencing was performed with immunoSEQ multiplex PCR; in TCRdb, only in-frame clones are kept and a portion is missing. The data show 50,000 to 55,000 clones, approximately 90% seen once. Time point of the sample: after dendritic cell vaccination, including at tumor progression/relapse. The sample in question was blood, obtained after dendritic cell vaccination. These receptors were obtained from a human donor with glioblastoma.

The chain links TRBV12-5 to TRBJ1-1; D not certain. V lost 6 bases, J lost 8 bases, and 16 bases lay in between. CDR3 length: 13 residues. Germline CDR1 reads LGHNT; CDR2 reads FRNRAP. DNA for the CDR3: TGTGCTAGTGGGACCGACTTGACGGTAGAAGCTTTCTTT. Translating gives CASGTDLTVEAFF.

The chain recombines TRBV5-1 with TRBJ1-1; D not certain. CDR1 is SGHRS, CDR2 YFSETQ, per germline. V lost 2 bases and J 1 base, leaving 9 bases between the germline ends. The CDR3 contains 14 residues. CDR3 amino acids: CASSFGGSNTEAFF. The CDR3 bases are TGCGCCAGCAGCTTCGGAGGATCGAACACTGAAGCTTTCTTT.

V and J are TRBV28 and TRBJ1-5; TRBD1 matches at 10 bases. Germline V gene lookup returns CDR1 MDHEN and CDR2 SYDVKM. V trimming: 6 bases; J trimming: 6 bases; junction bases outside the gene matches: 8. This CDR3 spans 15 amino acids. CDR3 nucleotide sequence: TGTGCCAGCAGACCCGGGACAGGGGATACTCAGCCCCAGCATTTT. This encodes CASRPGTGDTQPQHF.

The CDR3 spells CAWSVRGQTNTEAFF. As DNA, the CDR3 is TGTGCCTGGAGTGTCAGGGGTCAAACGAACACTGAAGCTTTCTTT. The chain carries TRBV30 and TRBJ1-1; TRBD1 might be the D (6 bases). Germline V lookup: CDR1 GTSNPN, CDR2 SVGIG (reference sequence). The CDR3 extends over 15 amino acids. V lost 0 bases and J 1 base, leaving 12 bases between the germline ends.

The gene calls are TRBV6-5 and TRBJ1-1; no clear D. Trimming removed 2 bases from V and 6 bases from J, with 10 bases in between. CDR3 length equals 13 residues. Germline lookup yields CDR1 MNHEY and CDR2 SVGAGI. Here the CDR3 DNA reads TGTGCCAGCAGTTACGGCAGTATCGCTGAAGCTTTCTTT. This encodes CASSYGSIAEAFF.